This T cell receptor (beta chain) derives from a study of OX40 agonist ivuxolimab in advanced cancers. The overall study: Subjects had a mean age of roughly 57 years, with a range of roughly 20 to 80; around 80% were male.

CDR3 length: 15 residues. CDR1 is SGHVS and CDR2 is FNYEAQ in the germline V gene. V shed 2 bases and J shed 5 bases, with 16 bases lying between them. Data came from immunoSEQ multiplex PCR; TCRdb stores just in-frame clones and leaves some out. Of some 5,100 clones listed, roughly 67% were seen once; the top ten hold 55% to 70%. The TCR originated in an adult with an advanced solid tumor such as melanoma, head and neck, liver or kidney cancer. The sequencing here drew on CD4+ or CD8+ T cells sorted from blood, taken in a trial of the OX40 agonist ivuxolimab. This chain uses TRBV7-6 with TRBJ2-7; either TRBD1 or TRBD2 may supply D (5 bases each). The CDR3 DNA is TGTGCCAGCAGCTTACCCGGGACCCAAGCCCACGAGCAGTACTTC. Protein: CASSLPGTQAHEQYF.